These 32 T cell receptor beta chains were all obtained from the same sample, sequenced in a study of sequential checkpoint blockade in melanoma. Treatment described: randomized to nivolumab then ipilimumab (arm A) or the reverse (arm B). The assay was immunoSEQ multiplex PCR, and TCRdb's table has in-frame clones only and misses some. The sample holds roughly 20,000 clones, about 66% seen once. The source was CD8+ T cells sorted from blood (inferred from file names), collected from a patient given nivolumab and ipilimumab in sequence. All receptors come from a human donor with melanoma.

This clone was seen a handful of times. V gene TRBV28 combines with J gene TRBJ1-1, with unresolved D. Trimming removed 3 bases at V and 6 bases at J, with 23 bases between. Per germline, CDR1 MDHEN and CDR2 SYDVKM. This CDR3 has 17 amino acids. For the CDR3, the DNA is TGTGCCAGCAGTTTTGGTCCGGAGGAGATGACGCGGGCTGAAGCTTTCTTT. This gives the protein CASSFGPEEMTRAEAFF. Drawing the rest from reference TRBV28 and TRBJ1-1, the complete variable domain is DVKVTQSSRYLVKRTGEKVFLECVQDMDHENMFWYRQDPGLGLRLIYFSYDVKMKEKGDIPEGYSVSREKKERFSLILESASTNQTSMYLCASSFGPEEMTRAEAFFGQGTRLTVV.

The CDR3 spells CASSLSSYSYNEQFF. CDR3 coding DNA: TGTGCCAGCAGTTTATCGTCTTACTCCTACAATGAGCAGTTCTTC. The chain carries TRBV27 and TRBJ2-1; no firm D call. Germline V gene lookup returns CDR1 MNHEY and CDR2 SMNVEV (reference sequence). The V end lost 0 bases, the J end lost 0 bases, and 6 bases lay between the germline ends. The CDR3 consists of 15 residues.

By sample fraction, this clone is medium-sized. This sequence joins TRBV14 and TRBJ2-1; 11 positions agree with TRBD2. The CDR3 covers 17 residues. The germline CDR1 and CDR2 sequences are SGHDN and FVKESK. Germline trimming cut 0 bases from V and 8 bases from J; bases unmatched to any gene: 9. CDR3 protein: CASSQDWSSGRRYEQFF. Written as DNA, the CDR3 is TGTGCCAGCAGCCAAGATTGGTCTAGCGGGAGGAGGTATGAGCAGTTCTTC. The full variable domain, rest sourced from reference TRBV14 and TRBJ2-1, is EAGVTQFPSHSVIEKGQTVTLRCDPISGHDNLYWYRRVMGKEIKFLLHFVKESKQDESGMPNNRFLAERTGGTYSTLKVQPAELEDSGVYFCASSQDWSSGRRYEQFFGPGTRLTVL.

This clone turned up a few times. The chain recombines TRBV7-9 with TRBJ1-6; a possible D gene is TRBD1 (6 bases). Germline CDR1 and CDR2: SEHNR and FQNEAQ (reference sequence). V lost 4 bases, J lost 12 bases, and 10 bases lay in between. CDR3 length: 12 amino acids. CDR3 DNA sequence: TGTGCCAGCAGCTCCATGACAGGACCCCTCCACTTT. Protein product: CASSSMTGPLHF.

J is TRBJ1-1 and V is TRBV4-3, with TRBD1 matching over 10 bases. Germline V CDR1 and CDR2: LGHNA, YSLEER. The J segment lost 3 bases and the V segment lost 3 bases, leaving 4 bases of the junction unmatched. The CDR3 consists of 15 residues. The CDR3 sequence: CASSQPGTGDTEAFF. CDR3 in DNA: TGCGCCAGCAGCCAGCCCGGGACAGGGGACACTGAAGCTTTCTTT.

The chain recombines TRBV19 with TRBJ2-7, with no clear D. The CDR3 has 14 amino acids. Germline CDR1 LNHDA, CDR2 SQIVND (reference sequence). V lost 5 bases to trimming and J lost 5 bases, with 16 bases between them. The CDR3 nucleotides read TGTGCCAGTAGTGCTACTATAATAGCTGACGAGCAGTACTTC. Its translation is CASSATIIADEQYF.

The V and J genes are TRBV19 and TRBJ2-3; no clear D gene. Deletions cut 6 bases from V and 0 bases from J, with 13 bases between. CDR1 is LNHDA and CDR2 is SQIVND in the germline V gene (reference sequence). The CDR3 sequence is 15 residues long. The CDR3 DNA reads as TGTGCCAGTAGGGTCGGTACCGCTAGCACAGATACGCAGTATTTT. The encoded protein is CASRVGTASTDTQYF.

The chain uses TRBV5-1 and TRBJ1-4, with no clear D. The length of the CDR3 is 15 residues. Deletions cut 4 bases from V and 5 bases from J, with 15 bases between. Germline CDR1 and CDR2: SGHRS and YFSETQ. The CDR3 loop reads CASSETGIINEKLFF. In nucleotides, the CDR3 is TGCGCCAGCAGCGAGACCGGGATAATAAATGAAAAACTGTTTTTT. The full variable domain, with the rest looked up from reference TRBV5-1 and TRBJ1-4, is KAGVTQTPRYLIKTRGQQVTLSCSPISGHRSVSWYQQTPGQGLQFLFEYFSETQRNKGNFPGRFSGRQFSNSRSEMNVSTLELGDSALYLCASSETGIINEKLFFGSGTQLSVL.

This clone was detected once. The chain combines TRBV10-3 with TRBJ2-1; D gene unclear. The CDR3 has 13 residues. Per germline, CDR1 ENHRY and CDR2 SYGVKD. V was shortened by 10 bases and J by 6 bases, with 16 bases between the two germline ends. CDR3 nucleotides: TGTGCCACCCTCGTGGGCCTTAGCAATGAGCAGTTCTTC. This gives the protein CATLVGLSNEQFF.

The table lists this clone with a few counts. CDR3 DNA sequence: TGTGCCAGCAGCTTGCGGGGATTCGGGGAGCTGTTTTTT. Protein sequence: CASSLRGFGELFF. The rearrangement uses TRBV5-8 and TRBJ2-2, with a possible D match to TRBD2 (5 bases). The CDR3 length is 13 residues. V was pared by 1 base and J by 7 bases, with 8 bases between. CDR1 SGHTS and CDR2 YDEGEE come from the germline V gene.

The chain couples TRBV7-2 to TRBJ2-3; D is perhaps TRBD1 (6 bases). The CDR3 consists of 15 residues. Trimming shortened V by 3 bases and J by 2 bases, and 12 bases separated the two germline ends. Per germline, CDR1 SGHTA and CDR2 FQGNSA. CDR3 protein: CASSFGRGFTDTQYF. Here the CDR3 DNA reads TGTGCCAGCAGCTTTGGCAGGGGCTTCACAGATACGCAGTATTTT.

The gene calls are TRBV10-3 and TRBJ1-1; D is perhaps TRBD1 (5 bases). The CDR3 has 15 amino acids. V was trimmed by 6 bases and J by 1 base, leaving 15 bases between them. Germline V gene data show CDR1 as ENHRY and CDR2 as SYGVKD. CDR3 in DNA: TGTGCCATCAGCCCCAACTTTGACAGGAACACTGAAGCTTTCTTT. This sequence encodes CAISPNFDRNTEAFF.

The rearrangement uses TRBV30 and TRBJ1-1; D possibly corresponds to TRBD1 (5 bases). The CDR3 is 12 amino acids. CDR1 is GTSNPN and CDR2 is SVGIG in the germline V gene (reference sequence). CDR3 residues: CVLWGGSTEAFF. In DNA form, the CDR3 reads TGTGTCTTGTGGGGGGGATCCACTGAAGCTTTCTTT.

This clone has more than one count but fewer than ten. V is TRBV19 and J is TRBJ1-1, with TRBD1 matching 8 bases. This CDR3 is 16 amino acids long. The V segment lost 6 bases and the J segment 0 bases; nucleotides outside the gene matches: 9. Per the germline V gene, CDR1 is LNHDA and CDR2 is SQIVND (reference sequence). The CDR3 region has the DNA TGTGCCAGTAGGAGGCGGGACAGGATTTTGAACACTGAAGCTTTCTTT. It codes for CASRRRDRILNTEAFF.

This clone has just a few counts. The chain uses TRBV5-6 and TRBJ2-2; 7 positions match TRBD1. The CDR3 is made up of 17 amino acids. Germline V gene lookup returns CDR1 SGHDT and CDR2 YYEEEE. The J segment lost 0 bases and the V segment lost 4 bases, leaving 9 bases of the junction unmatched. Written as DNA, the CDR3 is TGTGCCAGCAGCAATCCGGACAGGCTGACGAACACCGGGGAGCTGTTTTTT. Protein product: CASSNPDRLTNTGELFF.

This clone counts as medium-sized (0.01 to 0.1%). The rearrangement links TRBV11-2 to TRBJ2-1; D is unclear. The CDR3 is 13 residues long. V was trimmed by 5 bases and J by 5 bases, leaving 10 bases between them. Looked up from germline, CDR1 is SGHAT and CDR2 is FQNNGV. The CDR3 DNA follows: TGTGCCAGCAGCGCCGTGAGTAACAATGAGCAGTTCTTC. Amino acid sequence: CASSAVSNNEQFF.

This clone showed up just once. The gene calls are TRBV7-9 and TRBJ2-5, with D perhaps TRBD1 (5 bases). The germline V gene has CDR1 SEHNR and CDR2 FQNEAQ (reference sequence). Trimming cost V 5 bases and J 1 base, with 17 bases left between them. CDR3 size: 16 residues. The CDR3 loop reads CASSRSPTELQETQYF. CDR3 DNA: TGTGCCAGCAGCCGATCACCGACAGAGCTCCAAGAGACCCAGTACTTC. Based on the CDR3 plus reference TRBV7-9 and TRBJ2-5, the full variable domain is DTGVSQNPRHKITKRGQNVTFRCDPISEHNRLYWYRQTLGQGPEFLTYFQNEAQLEKSRLLSDRFSAERPKGSFSTLEIQRTEQGDSAMYLCASSRSPTELQETQYFGPGTRLLVL.

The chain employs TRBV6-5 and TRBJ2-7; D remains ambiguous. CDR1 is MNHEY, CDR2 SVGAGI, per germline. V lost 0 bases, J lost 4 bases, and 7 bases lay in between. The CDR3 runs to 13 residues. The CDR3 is CASSYSAGYEQYF. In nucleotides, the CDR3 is TGTGCCAGCAGTTACTCGGCCGGGTACGAGCAGTACTTC.

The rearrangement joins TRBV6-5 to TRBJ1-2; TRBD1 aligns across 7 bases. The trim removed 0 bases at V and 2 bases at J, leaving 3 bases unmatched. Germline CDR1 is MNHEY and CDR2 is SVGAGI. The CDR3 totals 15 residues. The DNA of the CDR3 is TGTGCCAGCAGTTACTCCGGGACAGCGAACTATGGCTACACCTTC. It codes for CASSYSGTANYGYTF.

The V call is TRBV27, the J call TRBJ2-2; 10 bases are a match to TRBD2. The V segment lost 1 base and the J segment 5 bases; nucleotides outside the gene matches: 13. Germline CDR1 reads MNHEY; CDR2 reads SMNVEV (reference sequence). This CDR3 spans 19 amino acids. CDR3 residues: CASSLWGRVAGGGTGELFF. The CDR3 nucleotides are TGTGCCAGCAGTTTATGGGGGAGGGTAGCGGGAGGAGGTACCGGGGAGCTGTTTTTT.

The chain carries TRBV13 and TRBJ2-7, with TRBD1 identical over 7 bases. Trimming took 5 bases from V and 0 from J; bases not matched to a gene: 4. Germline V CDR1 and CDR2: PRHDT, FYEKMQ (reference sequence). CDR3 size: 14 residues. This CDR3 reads CASSPDRISYEQYF. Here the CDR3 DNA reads TGTGCCAGCAGCCCGGACAGGATCTCCTACGAGCAGTACTTC.

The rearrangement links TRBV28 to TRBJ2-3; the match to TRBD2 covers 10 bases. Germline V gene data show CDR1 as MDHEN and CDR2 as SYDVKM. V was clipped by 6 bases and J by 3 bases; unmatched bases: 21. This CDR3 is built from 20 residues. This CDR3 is CASRSSGTSELSRATDTQYF. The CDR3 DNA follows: TGTGCCAGCAGGTCAAGCGGGACTAGCGAACTCTCCCGGGCGACAGATACGCAGTATTTT.

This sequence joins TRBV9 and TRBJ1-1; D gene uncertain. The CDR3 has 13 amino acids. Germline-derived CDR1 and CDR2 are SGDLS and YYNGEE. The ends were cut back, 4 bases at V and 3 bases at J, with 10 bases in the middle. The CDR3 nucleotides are TGTGCCAGCAGCCCCCGCCGGGACACTGAAGCTTTCTTT. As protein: CASSPRRDTEAFF.

CDR3 sequence: CASSIETGQTYEQYF. CDR3 coding DNA: TGTGCCAGTAGTATTGAAACAGGGCAAACCTACGAGCAGTACTTC. The chain recombines TRBV19 with TRBJ2-7; D may be TRBD1 (6 bases). CDR1 is LNHDA, CDR2 SQIVND, per germline (reference sequence). V gave up 3 bases and J gave up 2 bases, with 14 bases separating them. The CDR3 is 15 residues long. The variable domain in full, with the rest retrieved from reference TRBV19 and TRBJ2-7, is DGGITQSPKYLFRKEGQNVTLSCEQNLNHDAMYWYRQDPGQGLRLIYYSQIVNDFQKGDIAEGYSVSREKKESFPLTVTSAQKNPTAFYLCASSIETGQTYEQYFGPGTRLTVT.

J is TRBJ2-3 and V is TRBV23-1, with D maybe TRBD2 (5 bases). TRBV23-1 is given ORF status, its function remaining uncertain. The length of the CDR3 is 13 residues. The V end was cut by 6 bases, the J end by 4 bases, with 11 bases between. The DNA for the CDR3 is TGCGCCAGCAGCCTCGGACTCTCAGATACGCAGTATTTT. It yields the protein CASSLGLSDTQYF.

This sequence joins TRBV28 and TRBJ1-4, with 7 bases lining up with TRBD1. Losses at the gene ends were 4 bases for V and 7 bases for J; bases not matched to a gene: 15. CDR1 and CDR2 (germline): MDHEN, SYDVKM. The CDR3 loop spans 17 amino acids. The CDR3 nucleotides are TGTGCCAGCAGTTCACACACTCGGACAGGAAGGCGTGAAAAACTGTTTTTT. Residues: CASSSHTRTGRREKLFF.

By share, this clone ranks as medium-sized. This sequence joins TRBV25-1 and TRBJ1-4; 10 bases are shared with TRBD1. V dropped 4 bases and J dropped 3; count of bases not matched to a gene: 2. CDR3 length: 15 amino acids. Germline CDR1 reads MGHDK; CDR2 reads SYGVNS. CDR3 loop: CASSGQGAANEKLFF. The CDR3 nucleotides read TGTGCCAGCAGTGGACAGGGGGCGGCTAATGAAAAACTGTTTTTT.

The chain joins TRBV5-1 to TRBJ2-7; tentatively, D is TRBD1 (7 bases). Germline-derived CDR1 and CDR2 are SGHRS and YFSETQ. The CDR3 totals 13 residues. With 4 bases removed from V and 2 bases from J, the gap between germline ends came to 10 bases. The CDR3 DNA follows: TGCGCCAGCAGCGGCGGGACAGCCTACGAGCAGTACTTC. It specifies CASSGGTAYEQYF.

The CDR3 sequence: CASSERGGTDTQYF. CDR3 nucleotides: TGTGCCAGCAGTGAGCGGGGGGGCACAGATACGCAGTATTTT. The chain couples TRBV6-4 to TRBJ2-3, with 8 bases aligning to TRBD2. The CDR3 totals 14 residues. The trim removed 3 bases at V and 1 base at J, leaving 0 bases unmatched. The germline CDR1 and CDR2 sequences are MRHNA and SNTAGT.

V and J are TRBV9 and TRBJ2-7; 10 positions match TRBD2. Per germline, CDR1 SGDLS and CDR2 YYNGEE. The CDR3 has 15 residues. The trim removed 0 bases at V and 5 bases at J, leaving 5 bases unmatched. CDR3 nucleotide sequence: TGTGCCAGCAGCGTAGGAGCGGGAGGGTTGGACGAGCAGTACTTC. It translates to CASSVGAGGLDEQYF.

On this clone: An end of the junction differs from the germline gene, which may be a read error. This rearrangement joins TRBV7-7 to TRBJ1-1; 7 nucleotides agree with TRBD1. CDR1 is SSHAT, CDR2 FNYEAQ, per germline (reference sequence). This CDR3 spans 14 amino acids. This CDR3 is CASSLLTGRPEAFF. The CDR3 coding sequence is TGTGCTAGCAGCTTGTTGACAGGGCGCCCTGAAGCTTTCTTT.

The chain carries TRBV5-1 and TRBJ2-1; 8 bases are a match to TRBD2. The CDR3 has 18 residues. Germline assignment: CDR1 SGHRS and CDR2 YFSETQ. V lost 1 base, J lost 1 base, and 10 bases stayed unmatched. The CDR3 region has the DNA TGCGCCAGCAGCTTGCTAGGGGCGGGGGGTAATTCCTACAATGAGCAGTTCTTC. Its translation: CASSLLGAGGNSYNEQFF.